The 8 T cell receptor beta chains listed next were all sequenced from one sample in a study of blood T cell repertoires in COVID-19 (TCRdb year 2020). Libraries were prepared through the immunoSEQ multiplex PCR assay. Not all clones reach the TCRdb copy of this immuneACCESS table, which keeps in-frame sequences only. Checked studies attribute under half of the gap to unresolved V genes and leave the rest unexplained. For this sample there are some 280,000 clones; about 82% appear just once. The ten top clones hold around 4.2% of the sample. Sequencing input: peripheral blood. Receptor source: a woman aged 45-65 years with active or convalescent COVID-19.

The rearrangement links TRBV13 to TRBJ2-1; tentatively, D is TRBD2 (6 bases). V gave up 4 bases and J gave up 8 bases, with 21 bases separating them. Germline-derived CDR1 and CDR2 are PRHDT and FYEKMQ (reference sequence). The CDR3 extends over 16 amino acids. CDR3 nucleotide sequence: TGTGCCAGCAGCTCCCGACCGGAGGGCTGGGGGGATGAGCAGTTCTTC. It specifies CASSSRPEGWGDEQFF.

V and J are TRBV6-6 and TRBJ2-2, with a possible D match to TRBD2 (7 bases). The CDR3 extends over 15 amino acids. Germline V lookup: CDR1 MNHNY, CDR2 SVGAGI (reference sequence). Trimming removed 7 bases from V and 5 bases from J, with 17 bases in between. The CDR3 DNA sequence: TGTGCCAGCACCTCCCAGGGGAGGGGGACCGGGGAGCTGTTTTTT. Translation gives CASTSQGRGTGELFF.

This clone was counted a few times. This chain connects TRBV30 to TRBJ2-7; possibly TRBD2 for D (7 bases). V lost 4 bases and J 6 bases, leaving 22 bases between the germline ends. The CDR3 extends over 15 amino acids. The germline V gene encodes CDR1 GTSNPN and CDR2 SVGIG (reference sequence). CDR3 residues: CAWKGGGPWASEQYF. The CDR3 nucleotides read TGTGCCTGGAAGGGGGGGGGACCCTGGGCTTCCGAGCAGTACTTC.

This sequence joins TRBV2 and TRBJ2-1, with TRBD2 matching 7 bases. CDR1 and CDR2 (germline): SNHLY, FYNNEI. The V segment lost 1 base and the J segment 6 bases; nucleotides outside the gene matches: 15. This CDR3 region has 18 residues. The CDR3 here is CASSEVYPRVSGTNEQFF. For the CDR3, the DNA is TGTGCCAGCAGTGAAGTTTATCCCAGGGTGAGCGGGACCAATGAGCAGTTCTTC.

The rearrangement links TRBV29-1 to TRBJ2-1; a weak D match, TRBD2 (6 bases). CDR3 size: 12 residues. Trimming shortened V by 6 bases and J by 6 bases, and 12 bases separated the two germline ends. Per the germline V gene, CDR1 is SQVTM and CDR2 is ANQGSEA. Here the CDR3 DNA reads TGCAGCGTGACTCGGGACTCCAATGAGCAGTTCTTC. It translates to CSVTRDSNEQFF.

V and J are TRBV2 and TRBJ1-6, with D perhaps matching TRBD1 (5 bases). Trimming removed 4 bases at V and 9 bases at J, with 13 bases between. This CDR3 contains 14 residues. Germline V lookup: CDR1 SNHLY, CDR2 FYNNEI. CDR3 sequence: CASSVQSGGSPLHF. CDR3 DNA: TGTGCCAGCAGTGTACAGAGCGGGGGTTCACCCCTCCACTTT.

The rearrangement uses TRBV11-2 and TRBJ2-1; D not resolved. From germline, CDR1 is SGHAT and CDR2 FQNNGV. There are 15 residues in the CDR3. Deletions cut 5 bases from V and 4 bases from J, with 15 bases between. The CDR3 reads CASSLFRGWYNEQFF. Here the CDR3 DNA reads TGTGCCAGCAGCCTCTTTCGCGGATGGTACAATGAGCAGTTCTTC.

This rearrangement joins TRBV5-1 to TRBJ2-1; D is possibly TRBD2 (5 bases). The CDR3 has 13 residues. Per the germline V gene, CDR1 is SGHRS and CDR2 is YFSETQ. V was cut by 4 bases and J by 4 bases, with 9 bases left in between. The CDR3 protein is CASSGSKYNEQFF. The CDR3 DNA is TGCGCCAGCAGCGGGAGTAAATACAATGAGCAGTTCTTC.